What follows are 15 T cell receptor beta chains derived from one specimen sequenced in a study of shared clonotypes between healthy human individuals (TCRdb year 2020). CD8 naive samples were obtained by positive selection for CCR7 among CD45RO-negative cells, yielding a CD45RA+CCR7+ population from which TemRA cells were excluded. Library creation used the immunoSEQ multiplex PCR assay. TCRdb provides this immuneACCESS table in a form limited to in-frame rearrangements. Some clones are lacking; in checked studies, under half of them reflect an unresolved V gene, and why the rest are absent is not known. The sample has some 2.1 million clones on record, 80% to 95% of them singletons. The ten largest clones represent around 1.7% of the sample. The sample was naive CD8+ T cells from PBMCs. The cell subset or site label on this specimen signifies: CD45RA+CCR7+. The receptors originated from a man younger than 35 in good health. Some clones in this sample may be carry-over from other donors' samples.

The chain has TRBV4-1 and TRBJ1-3; D is undetermined. CDR1 and CDR2 (germline): MGHRA, YSYEKL. This CDR3 spans 15 amino acids. Between the trimmed V and J ends, which lost 4 bases and 0 bases, there was a span of 10 bases. The CDR3 loop reads CASSPLWGSGNTIYF. CDR3 DNA sequence: TGCGCCAGCAGCCCTCTGTGGGGCTCTGGAAACACCATATATTTT.

The genes are TRBV9 and TRBJ2-2; 8 positions agree with TRBD2. Germline V gives CDR1 SGDLS, CDR2 YYNGEE. The V gene end was trimmed by 0 bases and the J gene end by 5 bases; junction bases not matched to a gene: 9. The CDR3 runs to 17 residues. The DNA for the CDR3 is TGTGCCAGCAGCGTAGCTGGGCGGGGGGCAAAAACCGGGGAGCTGTTTTTT. It encodes CASSVAGRGAKTGELFF.

V is TRBV11-2 and J is TRBJ2-1; 7 nucleotides agree with TRBD2. Germline CDR1 and CDR2: SGHAT and FQNNGV. J lost 5 bases, V lost 1 base, and 5 bases had no gene match. This CDR3 has 15 residues. CDR3 region: CASSLGGGPNNEQFF. For the CDR3, the DNA is TGTGCCAGCAGCTTAGGCGGGGGACCCAACAATGAGCAGTTCTTC.

This clone was detected once. This chain joins TRBV10-2 and TRBJ2-2; TRBD1 matches 11 bases. The CDR3 is made up of 17 amino acids. J gave up 4 bases and V 4 bases, and 8 bases lay outside the gene matches. CDR1 WSHSY and CDR2 SAAADI come from the germline V gene. The CDR3 DNA is TGCGCCAGCAGTGTGAGGACAGGGGGCCTCGGCACCGGGGAGCTGTTTTTT. Amino acids: CASSVRTGGLGTGELFF.

V is TRBV5-5 and J is TRBJ1-5; TRBD1 is a possible D gene (5 bases). V lost 5 bases and J 6 bases, leaving 15 bases between the germline ends. Germline V gene data show CDR1 as SGHKS and CDR2 as YYEKEE (reference sequence). The CDR3 runs 14 residues. The CDR3 DNA is TGTGCCAGCAGTTCGGGGGGATACGGTCAGCCCCAGCATTTT. Translating it yields CASSSGGYGQPQHF.

The J gene is TRBJ1-2, the V gene TRBV6-6; D is uncertain. Germline V lookup: CDR1 MNHNY, CDR2 SVGAGI (reference sequence). The CDR3 contains 15 residues. V lost 6 bases, J lost 2 bases, and 16 bases lay in between. As DNA, the CDR3 is TGTGCCAGCAGAGACGACGGAATCTCCAACTATGGCTACACCTTC. This gives the protein CASRDDGISNYGYTF.

In the case of this clone: Other nucleotide sequences in the sample specify the same CDR3. The chain joins TRBV19 to TRBJ2-1, with 8 bases matching TRBD2. CDR3 length: 15 residues. Germline V CDR1 and CDR2: LNHDA, SQIVND (reference sequence). V gave up 4 bases and J gave up 0 bases; unmatched junction bases: 2. The CDR3 reads CASSNSGSSYNEQFF. The CDR3 DNA sequence: TGTGCCAGTAGTAACAGCGGGAGCTCCTACAATGAGCAGTTCTTC.

This chain joins TRBV7-9 and TRBJ2-7, with TRBD2 as a possible D gene (5 bases). Germline V gene sequence: CDR1 SEHNR, CDR2 FQNEAQ (reference sequence). The CDR3 contains 13 residues. The V and J ends lost 5 bases and 3 bases respectively, with 11 bases between them. CDR3 residues: CASSLLGYYEQYF. The CDR3 nucleotides read TGTGCCAGCAGCCTACTAGGTTACTACGAGCAGTACTTC.

V and J are TRBV6-5 and TRBJ2-2, with D possibly TRBD1 on 6 matching bases. The germline V and J ends were trimmed by 0 bases and 4 bases, with 12 bases remaining between them. The CDR3 covers 16 residues. Germline loops: CDR1 MNHEY, CDR2 SVGAGI. The CDR3 DNA reads TGTGCCAGCAGTTACTCGACAGGTCAGGTCACCGGGGAGCTGTTTTTT. Protein: CASSYSTGQVTGELFF.

The chain couples TRBV29-1 to TRBJ2-1; D uncertain. This CDR3 has 12 amino acids. CDR1 SQVTM and CDR2 ANQGSEA come from the germline V gene. With 3 bases removed from V and 10 bases from J, the gap between germline ends came to 13 bases. CDR3 in amino acids: CSVESQLGEQFF. The CDR3 DNA follows: TGCAGCGTTGAGAGCCAGTTGGGGGAGCAGTTCTTC.

The chain carries TRBV10-3 and TRBJ1-3; possibly TRBD1 for D (5 bases). CDR1 and CDR2 (germline): ENHRY, SYGVKD. V lost 2 bases to trimming and J lost 0 bases, with 14 bases between them. The CDR3 totals 17 residues. CDR3 DNA sequence: TGTGCCATCAGTGAGGTTGGCAGGGAGAGCTCTGGAAACACCATATATTTT. As protein: CAISEVGRESSGNTIYF.

This sequence joins TRBV6-5 and TRBJ1-1, with 8 nucleotides matching TRBD1. The CDR3 extends over 14 amino acids. Germline V gene data show CDR1 as MNHEY and CDR2 as SVGAGI. Trimming removed 6 bases from V and 6 bases from J; junction bases left unmatched: 9. Written as DNA, the CDR3 is TGTGCCAGCAGGCCCACAGGGGGGATCGCTGAAGCTTTCTTT. Protein: CASRPTGGIAEAFF.

V is TRBV6-5 and J is TRBJ2-7; tentative D call: TRBD2 (6 bases). V lost 6 bases to trimming and J lost 6 bases, with 21 bases between them. The CDR3 runs 15 residues. The V gene's germline CDR1 is MNHEY and CDR2 SVGAGI. The CDR3 reads CASSPSTSSVGEQYF. The DNA for the CDR3 is TGTGCCAGCAGCCCTTCGACTAGTTCCGTCGGCGAGCAGTACTTC.

The chain has TRBV27 and TRBJ2-7; possible D gene TRBD1, 6 bases. V lost 8 bases, J lost 4 bases, and 18 bases lay in between. This CDR3 has 14 residues. Germline loops: CDR1 MNHEY, CDR2 SMNVEV (reference sequence). The CDR3 here is CASGQPTGLYEQYF. CDR3 sequence (DNA): TGTGCCAGCGGACAACCGACAGGTCTGTACGAGCAGTACTTC.

The rearrangement links TRBV19 to TRBJ2-1, with D tentatively TRBD2 (6 bases). The germline V gene encodes CDR1 LNHDA and CDR2 SQIVND (reference sequence). V was shortened by 1 base and J by 4 bases, with 8 bases between the two germline ends. The CDR3 has 14 amino acids. CDR3 in amino acids: CASSIAGVYNEQFF. CDR3 sequence (DNA): TGTGCCAGTAGTATAGCGGGAGTTTACAATGAGCAGTTCTTC.